This T cell receptor beta chain emerged from a study of CD8+ T cells in alopecia areata. Study at large: The protocol delivered tofacitinib for 6 to 18 months, then withdrew it for 6 months. Study-wide results and limits: Scalp samples also yield sequences from resident alphabeta T cells of normal skin. In scalp, tofacitinib significantly decreased clonality and expanded CD8+ clones among the top 100.

Isolated RNA was reverse transcribed into cDNA used as the sequencing template. Libraries were prepared by immunoSEQ multiplex PCR; TCRdb keeps only in-frame clonotypes and omits some of them. The sample has about 210,000 clones, more than 45% seen once. CDR3 size: 17 residues. Unmatched junction bases numbered 6, after V lost 3 bases and J lost 0 bases. Germline CDR1 and CDR2: SEHNR and FQNEAQ (reference sequence). Treatment indicated: oral pan-JAK inhibitor, 5-10 mg twice daily. As to this clone: Its target is not known.

The clonotype was recovered from a human donor with alopecia areata. The genes are TRBV7-9 and TRBJ1-5, with TRBD1 identical over 9 bases. The sample consisted of CD4+ T cells sorted from blood, taken at week 4, from a patient treated with tofacitinib. This CDR3 reads CASSFGTGPNSNQPQHF. CDR3 nucleotides: TGTGCCAGCAGCTTTGGGACAGGGCCGAATAGCAATCAGCCCCAGCATTTT.